Each of the 16 T cell receptor beta chains below was sequenced from the same sample in a study of T cells in localized non-small cell lung cancer (dated by TCRdb to the early 2020s). The library was built by means of the immunoSEQ multiplex PCR assay. TCRdb carries this immuneACCESS record with in-frame sequences only. Its versions omit some clonotypes, under half of them owing to an unresolved V gene in the studies checked, with the rest unexplained. The sample includes tens of thousands of clones, with 65% to 90% observed a single time. The ten most abundant clones make up roughly 8% of the sample. This specimen consisted of PBMCs, obtained before any cancer treatment. These receptors all come from a man aged 35 to 70 with stage II lung adenocarcinoma.

Only one count was recorded for this clone. The genes are TRBV27 and TRBJ2-5; either TRBD1 or TRBD2 may fit D (6 bases each). V was pared by 6 bases and J by 1 base, with 24 bases between. Germline CDR1 and CDR2: MNHEY and SMNVEV (reference sequence). The CDR3 contains 18 residues. CDR3 DNA sequence: TGTGCCAGCAGACCTAGCGTTACTATAGAGGGGGGCCAAGAGACCCAGTACTTC. It specifies CASRPSVTIEGGQETQYF.

This chain connects TRBV28 to TRBJ1-5, with a weak D call TRBD1 (5 bases). CDR3 length: 15 residues. The germline V gene has CDR1 MDHEN and CDR2 SYDVKM. Between the trimmed V and J ends, which lost 4 bases and 2 bases, there was a span of 12 bases. Here the CDR3 DNA reads TGTGCCAGCAGTTCGCGCAGGGTGGGCAATCAGCCCCAGCATTTT. This sequence encodes CASSSRRVGNQPQHF.

The chain recombines TRBV6-5 with TRBJ1-1; D unclear. CDR1 is MNHEY, CDR2 SVGAGI, per germline. Trimming stripped 5 bases from V and 3 bases from J, with 10 bases between. The CDR3 is 13 residues long. CDR3 nucleotide sequence: TGTGCCAGCAGTGTTTACGGTTACACTGAAGCTTTCTTT. It is translated as CASSVYGYTEAFF.

The J gene is TRBJ2-3, the V gene TRBV5-4; TRBD2 agrees at 8 bases. The CDR3 sequence is 14 residues long. V lost 5 bases, J lost 7 bases, and 9 bases stayed unmatched. Germline assignment: CDR1 SGHNT and CDR2 YYREEE (reference sequence). In DNA form, the CDR3 reads TGTGCCAGCAGTTCCGGGACTAGTTCCAATACGCAGTATTTT. Translating gives CASSSGTSSNTQYF.

V and J are TRBV28 and TRBJ2-1; 9 nucleotides line up with TRBD2. CDR3 length: 15 amino acids. Germline CDR1 is MDHEN and CDR2 is SYDVKM. V lost 2 bases and J lost 7; bases outside the gene matches: 6. The CDR3 is CASSLAGLARNEQFF. CDR3 nucleotide sequence: TGTGCCAGCAGTTTAGCGGGACTAGCCCGGAATGAGCAGTTCTTC.

The CDR3 DNA sequence: TGCAGCGTTTGGCGGCCGTCTGGTGAGCAGTTCTTC. Residues: CSVWRPSGEQFF. The chain is built from TRBV29-1 and TRBJ2-1; D not certain. Trimming removed 5 bases from V and 9 bases from J, with 14 bases in between. This CDR3 region has 12 residues. CDR1 SQVTM and CDR2 ANQGSEA come from the germline V gene.

This clone was detected a few times. In nucleotides, the CDR3 is TGTGCCAGCAGCCGAACAGGGAATAATTCACCCCTCCACTTT. Residues: CASSRTGNNSPLHF. The gene calls are TRBV11-1 and TRBJ1-6, with a weak D call TRBD1 (6 bases). V dropped 5 bases and J dropped 5 bases, with 10 bases sitting between them. This CDR3 is 14 amino acids long. Germline-derived CDR1 and CDR2 are SGHAT and FQDESV (reference sequence).

This sequence joins TRBV5-3 and TRBJ2-7; 10 bases are a match to TRBD1. TRBV5-3 is annotated as an ORF whose role is uncertain. The CDR3 spans 15 residues. J lost 5 bases, V lost 6 bases, and 11 bases had no gene match. The CDR3 region has the DNA TGTGCCAGAACTTTGAGGGACAGGGGTTGCCACGAGCAGTACTTC. It yields the protein CARTLRDRGCHEQYF.

The rearrangement uses TRBV9 and TRBJ2-1; D perhaps matches TRBD1 (6 bases). The length of the CDR3 is 17 residues. CDR1 and CDR2 (germline): SGDLS, YYNGEE. Trimming took 4 bases from V and 5 from J, leaving 22 bases between them. The CDR3 sequence: CASSPRLGRGFHNEQFF. In nucleotides, the CDR3 is TGTGCCAGCAGCCCCCGGCTGGGCAGGGGATTCCACAATGAGCAGTTCTTC.

V and J are TRBV2 and TRBJ2-5, with D maybe TRBD1 (6 bases). CDR1 SNHLY and CDR2 FYNNEI come from the germline V gene. The CDR3 totals 14 residues. Trimming took 1 base from V and 4 from J, leaving 10 bases between them. CDR3 sequence reads: CASSEGTATETQYF. DNA of the CDR3: TGTGCCAGCAGTGAAGGGACAGCCACAGAGACCCAGTACTTC. The complete variable domain, with remaining parts taken from reference TRBV2 and TRBJ2-5, reads EPEVTQTPSHQVTQMGQEVILRCVPISNHLYFYWYRQILGQKVEFLVSFYNNEISEKSEIFDDQFSVERPDGSNFTLKIRSTKLEDSAMYFCASSEGTATETQYFGPGTRLLVL.

The gene calls are TRBV6-6 and TRBJ2-5, with 11 positions matching TRBD1. From germline, CDR1 is MNHNY and CDR2 SVGAGI (reference sequence). The ends lost 5 bases at V and 2 bases at J; junction bases unmatched: 7. The CDR3 contains 16 residues. In DNA, the CDR3 is TGTGCCAGCAGTCGGAGGGACAGGGGGGAACAAGAGACCCAGTACTTC. This translates into CASSRRDRGEQETQYF.

V and J are TRBV11-2 and TRBJ2-1; 9 bases map to TRBD2. Losses at the gene ends were 5 bases for V and 4 bases for J; bases not matched to a gene: 9. The CDR3 runs to 16 residues. Germline CDR1 is SGHAT and CDR2 is FQNNGV. The CDR3 nucleotides are TGTGCCAGCAGCAACCTGGAGCGGGAGGTTTACAATGAGCAGTTCTTC. This codes for CASSNLEREVYNEQFF.

This chain connects TRBV6-5 to TRBJ2-7, with a possible D match to TRBD1 (6 bases). There are 14 residues in the CDR3. Germline V gene data show CDR1 as MNHEY and CDR2 as SVGAGI. Between the trimmed V and J ends, which lost 0 bases and 3 bases, there was a span of 9 bases. CDR3 sequence (DNA): TGTGCCAGCAGTTACTCGTACAGGGACTACGAGCAGTACTTC. This codes for CASSYSYRDYEQYF.

This chain joins TRBV28 and TRBJ2-5; 12 bases align to TRBD2. J was trimmed by 5 bases and V by 5 bases; bases with no gene match: 9. This CDR3 is built from 16 residues. The germline V gene has CDR1 MDHEN and CDR2 SYDVKM. CDR3: CASSQWTSGKEETQYF. Here the CDR3 DNA reads TGTGCCAGCAGTCAGTGGACTAGCGGGAAGGAGGAGACCCAGTACTTC.

The J gene is TRBJ2-3, the V gene TRBV9; 7 bases agree with TRBD1. Trimming took 0 bases from V and 2 from J; bases not matched to a gene: 3. Germline CDR1 is SGDLS and CDR2 is YYNGEE. This CDR3 has 15 residues. Here the CDR3 DNA reads TGTGCCAGCAGCGTAGTGGGACAGAACACAGATACGCAGTATTTT. Translation: CASSVVGQNTDTQYF.

V and J are TRBV28 and TRBJ2-7, with a weak D call TRBD1 (5 bases). The CDR3 spans 14 residues. Germline V CDR1 and CDR2: MDHEN, SYDVKM. Between the trimmed V and J ends, which lost 4 bases and 4 bases, there was a span of 14 bases. Here the CDR3 DNA reads TGTGCCAGCAGTTCCTTTAATACAGGTTACGAGCAGTACTTC. This gives the protein CASSSFNTGYEQYF.